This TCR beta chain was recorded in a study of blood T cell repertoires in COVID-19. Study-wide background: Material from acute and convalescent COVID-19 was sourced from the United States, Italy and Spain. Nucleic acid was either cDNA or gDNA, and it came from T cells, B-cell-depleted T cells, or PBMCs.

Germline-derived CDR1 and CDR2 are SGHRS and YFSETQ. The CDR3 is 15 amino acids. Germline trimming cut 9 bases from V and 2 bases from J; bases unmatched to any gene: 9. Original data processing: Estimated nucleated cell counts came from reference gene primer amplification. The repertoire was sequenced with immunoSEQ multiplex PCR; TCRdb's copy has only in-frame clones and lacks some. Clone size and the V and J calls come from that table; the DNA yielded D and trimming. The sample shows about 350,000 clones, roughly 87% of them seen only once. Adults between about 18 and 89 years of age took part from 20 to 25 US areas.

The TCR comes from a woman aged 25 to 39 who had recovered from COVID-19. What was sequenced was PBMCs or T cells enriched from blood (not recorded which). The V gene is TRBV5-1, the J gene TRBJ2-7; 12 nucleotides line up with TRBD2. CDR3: CATATSGGSAYEQYF. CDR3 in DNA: TGCGCCACCGCGACTAGCGGGGGTTCCGCCTACGAGCAGTACTTC.